The source of this T cell receptor beta chain is a study of T cell clonotyping in hematopoietic cell transplantation. Germline V gene sequence: CDR1 SGHDN, CDR2 FVKESK. This CDR3 contains 16 residues. The V and J ends lost 2 bases and 5 bases, in that order; junction bases with no gene match: 7. Clones were read by immunoSEQ multiplex PCR, and TCRdb kept only the in-frame ones, dropping some. Of some 16,000 clones listed, 93% are singletons. Time point in this sample: recipient sample about 28 days before transplant, after cytoreduction. This chain links TRBV14 with TRBJ2-3; 10 nucleotides agree with TRBD2. The sample in question was peripheral blood mononuclear cells, obtained before stem cell transplant. This receptor was obtained from a man younger than 35 with biphenotypic leukemia. Some clones in this sample may be carry-over from other donors' samples. CDR3 protein: CASSQSGLAKRDTQYF. In nucleotides, the CDR3 is TGTGCCAGCAGCCAATCGGGACTAGCGAAACGAGATACGCAGTATTTT.